Presented here are 13 T cell receptor beta chains from one specimen sequenced in a study of T cell repertoires in cytomegalovirus infection. TCRdb fed the reads into MiXCR, producing one record per CDR3 protein. The repertoire holds roughly 90,000 distinct CDR3 sequences, roughly 29% seen once, with 71% in the top ten. Antigens of these TCRs are unknown. The sample consisted of CD8+ T cells from cultured PBMCs, taken from culture after CMV antigen stimulation. The source is a human donor in good health (CMV status not recorded). Some clones in this sample may be carry-over from other donors' samples.

In its sample, this clonotype was seen many times. The chain joins TRBV10-3 to TRBJ2-7; the D gene is possibly TRBD1 (6 bases). This CDR3 contains 12 residues. V lost 6 bases, J lost 3 bases, and 9 bases lay in between. Germline assignment: CDR1 ENHRY and CDR2 SYGVKD. The CDR3 here is CAIRLDSYEQYF. CDR3 bases: TGTGCCATCAGATTGGACAGCTACGAGCAGTACTTC.

The chain uses TRBV4-1 and TRBJ1-2; D not certain. V was pared by 0 bases and J by 3 bases, with 11 bases between. The CDR3 contains 15 residues. Germline assignment: CDR1 MGHRA and CDR2 YSYEKL. The CDR3 protein is CASSQDMVVDYGYTF. The DNA for the CDR3 is TGCGCCAGCAGCCAAGATATGGTAGTAGACTATGGCTACACCTTC.

The chain links TRBV6-5 to TRBJ1-2; a weak D match, TRBD1 (6 bases). CDR1 and CDR2 from the germline V gene are MNHEY and SVGAGI. The CDR3 consists of 14 residues. Trimming stripped 6 bases from V and 7 bases from J, with 18 bases between. The CDR3 region has the DNA TGTGCCAGCAGGTTCCTTCAGGGGATGGCTGGCTACACCTTC. Translated, it gives CASRFLQGMAGYTF.

Ten or more counts support this clonotype. The chain couples TRBV7-2 to TRBJ2-7; TRBD1 might be the D (6 bases). Germline assignment: CDR1 SGHTA and CDR2 FQGNSA. This CDR3 has 12 residues. The germline V and J ends were trimmed by 3 bases and 5 bases, with 8 bases remaining between them. The CDR3 nucleotides are TGTGCCAGCAGCTTTAACAGGGACGAGCAGTACTTC. Translated: CASSFNRDEQYF.

The chain recombines TRBV4-1 with TRBJ1-1; 11 bases are shared with TRBD1. Trimming at V came to 3 bases and at J to 1 base, leaving 7 bases not matched to a gene. The germline V gene encodes CDR1 MGHRA and CDR2 YSYEKL. The CDR3 loop spans 17 amino acids. The CDR3 here is CASSHVDRGQWNTEAFF. The CDR3 DNA follows: TGCGCCAGCAGCCATGTGGACAGGGGGCAATGGAACACTGAAGCTTTCTTT.

This sequence joins TRBV20-1 and TRBJ2-3; maybe TRBD1 (6 bases). V dropped 4 bases and J dropped 2 bases, with 16 bases sitting between them. Germline values: CDR1 DFQATT, CDR2 SNEGSKA (reference sequence). The CDR3 has 15 amino acids. The CDR3 bases are TGCAGTGCTAACCCTCGGGACAAGATCACAGATACGCAGTATTTT. Its translation is CSANPRDKITDTQYF.

V is TRBV19 and J is TRBJ1-1; TRBD1 is a possible D gene (6 bases). Germline V gene data show CDR1 as LNHDA and CDR2 as SQIVND (reference sequence). Trimming left V 6 bases short and J 1 base short, with 15 bases between. The CDR3 runs 15 residues. This CDR3 is CASRPPGGRNTEAFF. CDR3 nucleotides: TGTGCCAGTAGACCTCCGGGGGGCCGGAACACTGAAGCTTTCTTT.

The CDR3 DNA reads as TGTGCCAGCAGGTCCCTAGACCAAGGGTTTCATGGCTACACCTTC. It encodes CASRSLDQGFHGYTF. The chain is built from TRBV27 and TRBJ1-2, with D unclear. The CDR3 sequence is 15 residues long. Germline V CDR1 and CDR2: MNHEY, SMNVEV (reference sequence). V gave up 6 bases and J gave up 6 bases, with 20 bases separating them.

In its sample, this clonotype was seen a few times. This chain uses TRBV28 with TRBJ1-2; D unresolved. Germline CDR1 MDHEN, CDR2 SYDVKM. The CDR3 is made up of 13 amino acids. Trimming left V 5 bases short and J 6 bases short, with 13 bases between. In DNA, the CDR3 is TGTGCCAGCAGTCCCCCTTTTCTTGATGGCTACACCTTC. Amino acid sequence: CASSPPFLDGYTF.

Concerning this clonotype: An end of the junction differs from the germline gene, which may be a read error. The chain carries TRBV7-2 and TRBJ2-1; D unclear. This CDR3 has 14 residues. Germline V lookup: CDR1 SGHTA, CDR2 FQGNSA. Here the CDR3 DNA reads TGTGCCAGCAACTTAGACCTCTCCTACAATGAGCAGTTCTTC. Amino acid sequence: CASNLDLSYNEQFF.

For this clonotype: This may stem from a read error, because a much larger clone lies one nucleotide away. The V gene is TRBV7-8, the J gene TRBJ2-1, with TRBD1 matching over 8 bases. The CDR3 contains 16 residues. The germline gives CDR1 SGHVS, CDR2 FQNEAQ. CDR3 nucleotides: TGTGCCAGCAGATTAGGAGGACAGGGACATTACAATGAGCAGTTCTTC. This gives the protein CASRLGGQGHYNEQFF.

The sample holds a few counts of this clonotype. This chain joins TRBV7-2 and TRBJ2-7, with unresolved D. This CDR3 is 14 amino acids long. V lost 1 base to trimming and J lost 0 bases, with 7 bases between them. The germline gives CDR1 SGHTA, CDR2 FQGNSA. The DNA of the CDR3 is TGTGCCAGCAGCTTAGGCTTTTACTCCTACGAGCAGTACTTC. Translation gives CASSLGFYSYEQYF. Full variable domain (missing parts from reference TRBV7-2 and TRBJ2-7): GAGVSQSPSNKVTEKGKDVELRCDPISGHTALYWYRQSLGQGLEFLIYFQGNSAPDKSGLPSDRFSAERTGGSVSTLTIQRTQQEDSAVYLCASSLGFYSYEQYFGPGTRLTVT.

This clonotype appeared many times. This chain connects TRBV4-2 to TRBJ1-2, with D possibly being TRBD1 (5 bases). V lost 3 bases and J 4 bases, leaving 21 bases between the germline ends. Germline V CDR1 and CDR2: LGHNA, YNFKEQ. The CDR3 extends over 17 amino acids. The CDR3 here is CASSQRGGAQSGYGYTF. The CDR3 coding sequence is TGTGCCAGCAGCCAGAGGGGTGGGGCCCAGAGCGGCTATGGCTACACCTTC.